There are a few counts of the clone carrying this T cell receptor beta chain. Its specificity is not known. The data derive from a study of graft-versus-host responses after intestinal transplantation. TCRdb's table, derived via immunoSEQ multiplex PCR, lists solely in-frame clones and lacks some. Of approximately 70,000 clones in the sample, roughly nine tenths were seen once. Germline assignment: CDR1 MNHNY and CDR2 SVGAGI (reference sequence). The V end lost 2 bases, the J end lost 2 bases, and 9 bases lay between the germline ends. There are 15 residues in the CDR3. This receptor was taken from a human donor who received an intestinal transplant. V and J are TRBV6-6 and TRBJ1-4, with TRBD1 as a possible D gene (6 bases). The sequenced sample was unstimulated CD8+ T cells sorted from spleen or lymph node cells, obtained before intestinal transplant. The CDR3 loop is CASSYTGTTNEKLFF. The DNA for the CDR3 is TGTGCCAGCAGTTACACAGGGACCACTAATGAAAAACTGTTTTTT.